This T cell receptor beta chain was found in a study of memory CD4+ T cells and cytomegalovirus serostatus. Overall study results and limits: Each of approximately 69 CMV-associated TCRbeta sequences occurred in one to five individuals.

Single viable CD3+CD4+CD8-CD45RO+ cells were sorted as the memory CD4+ T cells. The CDR3 runs to 16 residues. The V gene's germline CDR1 is SGHAT and CDR2 FQNNGV. With 6 bases clipped from V and 0 bases from J, the junction kept 10 bases outside the gene matches. Some clones are missing from TCRdb's copy, which holds only in-frame ones; the method was immunoSEQ multiplex PCR. The sample holds about 61,000 clones; roughly four fifths are singletons and the top ten take about 0.88%. Remarks on this clone: Its cognate antigen is unknown.

V usage is TRBV11-2 and J usage is TRBJ2-5; 7 bases fit TRBD1. What was sequenced was memory CD4+ T cells from blood. The TCR was taken from an adult in good health and CMV-seronegative. CDR3 DNA sequence: TGTGCCAGCAGAATTGGCAGGGGGTATGACCAAGAGACCCAGTACTTC. Protein: CASRIGRGYDQETQYF. The entire variable domain, with the rest obtained from reference TRBV11-2 and TRBJ2-5, is as follows: EAGVAQSPRYKIIEKRQSVAFWCNPISGHATLYWYQQILGQGPKLLIQFQNNGVVDDSQLPKDRFSAERLKGVDSTLKIQPAKLEDSAVYLCASRIGRGYDQETQYFGPGTRLLVL.